These T cell receptor beta chains were read from a single sample in a study of T cells in Graves' hyperthyroidism and ophthalmopathy. TCRdb reprocessed the multiplex PCR reads via MiXCR and lists one record per CDR3 protein. This table has approximately 510,000 distinct CDR3 sequences, around 20% appearing once. The specimen sequenced was blood. These receptors were collected from a man in his late teens or twenties with Graves' hyperthyroidism. CDR3s include the opening cysteine and the closing phenylalanine or tryptophan. The order of the fields is J gene, V gene, clone size, D gene, CDR3 DNA, CDR3 protein. A D gene is named only where the DNA matches it firmly. Where a row states a size, it is once, few, many or the class of an expanded clone; other rows omit it.

J: TRBJ1-3; V: TRBV9; size: many; D: .; DNA: TGTGCCAGCAGTCCTAAAATCTCTGGAAACACCATATATTTT; CDR3: CASSPKISGNTIYF
J: TRBJ2-7; V: TRBV19; size: many; D: .; DNA: TGTGCCAGTAGTGGGGACAATTCTGACGAGCAGTACTTC; CDR3: CASSGDNSDEQYF
J: TRBJ1-2; V: TRBV20-1; size: .; D: TRBD1; DNA: TGCAGTATGAAGAGACAGGGAACGGATGGCTACACCTTC; CDR3: CSMKRQGTDGYTF
J: TRBJ1-2; V: TRBV6-1; size: few; D: TRBD1; DNA: TGTGCCAGCAGGGTGGGGACAGGTCTTAACTATGGCTACACCTTC; CDR3: CASRVGTGLNYGYTF
J: TRBJ1-2; V: TRBV6-1; size: .; D: .; DNA: TGTGCCAGCAGTGAAGGTGGCAGGGGCGCCTATGGCTACACCTTC; CDR3: CASSEGGRGAYGYTF
J: TRBJ2-2; V: TRBV9; size: many; D: .; DNA: TGTGCCAGCAGCACGAACACCGGGGAGCTGTTTTTT; CDR3: CASSTNTGELFF
J: TRBJ2-7; V: TRBV12-3/TRBV12-4; size: .; D: .; DNA: TGTGCCAGCAGTTCTTTTGGGACACAAACCTACGAGCAGTACTTC; CDR3: CASSSFGTQTYEQYF
J: TRBJ1-1; V: TRBV3-1; size: .; D: TRBD1; DNA: TGTGCCAGCAGCCGGACAGGGGCTGAAGCTTTCTTT; CDR3: CASSRTGAEAFF
J: TRBJ2-7; V: TRBV27; size: many; D: .; DNA: TGTGCCAGCAGTTCGGGCCCCAAGGGGCACGAGCAGTACTTC; CDR3: CASSSGPKGHEQYF
J: TRBJ1-2; V: TRBV10-3; size: .; D: .; DNA: TGTGCCATCAGTGAGTCGACGCTTGGCTACACCTTC; CDR3: CAISESTLGYTF
J: TRBJ1-2; V: TRBV11-2; size: few; D: .; DNA: TGTGCCAGCAGCTTAGAAAAGGGAGGCAACTATGGCTACACCTTC; CDR3: CASSLEKGGNYGYTF
J: TRBJ2-7; V: TRBV5-1; size: few; D: .; DNA: TGCGCCAGCAGAACTACAGGGAGCTCCTACGAGCAGTGCTTC; CDR3: CASRTTGSSYEQCF
J: TRBJ1-1; V: TRBV12-3/TRBV12-4; size: many; D: TRBD1; DNA: TGTGCCAGCAGCCCTGGACAGGGAAGGAACACTGAAGCTTTCTTT; CDR3: CASSPGQGRNTEAFF
J: TRBJ1-1; V: TRBV7-2; size: .; D: .; DNA: TGTGCCAGCAGCTTAAGCAGGGAACCTGAAGCTTTCTTT; CDR3: CASSLSREPEAFF
J: TRBJ2-2; V: TRBV7-9; size: .; D: .; DNA: TGTGCCAGCAGCTTGGGTCAGAGCACCACCGGGGAGCTGTTTTTT; CDR3: CASSLGQSTTGELFF
J: TRBJ2-5; V: TRBV12-5; size: few; D: .; DNA: TGTGCTAGTGGTCTGGGGTCGACAGTATCGCGGGAGACCCAGTACTTC; CDR3: CASGLGSTVSRETQYF
J: TRBJ1-3; V: TRBV7-8; size: .; D: .; DNA: TGTGCCAGCAGTTTATCCCACACCCTTTTAGGGAGGAACACCATATATTTT; CDR3: CASSLSHTLLGRNTIYF
J: TRBJ2-7; V: TRBV29-1; size: many; D: .; DNA: TGCAGCGTTGGATCAGGGTACTACGAGCAGTACTTC; CDR3: CSVGSGYYEQYF
J: TRBJ1-5; V: TRBV27; size: few; D: .; DNA: TGTGCCGGCAGTTACAGGAAAAGCAATCAGCCCCAGCATTTT; CDR3: CAGSYRKSNQPQHF
J: TRBJ2-4; V: TRBV5-1; size: few; D: TRBD2; DNA: TGCGCCAGCAGCTTAGGACTAGCGGGAGGAACGGCCAAAAACATTCAGTACTTC; CDR3: CASSLGLAGGTAKNIQYF
J: TRBJ2-2; V: TRBV27; size: many; D: .; DNA: TGTGCCAGCAGTTGGGAAGCGAATACCGGGGAGCTGTTTTTT; CDR3: CASSWEANTGELFF
J: TRBJ2-2; V: TRBV19; size: .; D: TRBD2; DNA: TGTGCCAGTAGTTGGGGACTAGCGGGGGCAACCGGGGAGCTGTTTTTT; CDR3: CASSWGLAGATGELFF
J: TRBJ2-7; V: TRBV4-1; size: many; D: TRBD1; DNA: TGCGCCAGCGCCCTTGAGGGACAGGGGTTCTACGAGCAGTACTTC; CDR3: CASALEGQGFYEQYF
J: TRBJ1-5; V: TRBV28; size: many; D: TRBD1; DNA: TGTGCCAGCAGTCCATGGGCGACAGGGAAGGAGTACCAGCCCCAGCATTTT; CDR3: CASSPWATGKEYQPQHF
J: TRBJ1-2; V: TRBV7-9; size: many; D: TRBD1; DNA: TGTGCCAGCAGCACGTCGACAGGGCCCTATGGCTACACCTTC; CDR3: CASSTSTGPYGYTF
J: TRBJ2-7; V: TRBV28; size: many; D: .; DNA: TGTGCCAGCAGTTTAGTGGCCGGTTCCTACGAGCAGTACTTC; CDR3: CASSLVAGSYEQYF
J: TRBJ2-5; V: TRBV12-3/TRBV12-4; size: .; D: TRBD1; DNA: TGTGCCAGCAGTCCGGACAGGACTCAAGAGACCCAGTACTTC; CDR3: CASSPDRTQETQYF
J: TRBJ1-2; V: TRBV6-1; size: many; D: TRBD1; DNA: TGTGCCAGCTCACTCCGGGACAGAGAGAACTATGGCTACACCTTC; CDR3: CASSLRDRENYGYTF